Below are 20 T cell receptor beta chains sequenced from a single sample in a study of cytomegalovirus exposure and HLA in healthy donors. PCR employed 60 Vbeta and 13 Jbeta primers. TCRdb's copy holds only in-frame clones and misses some; the assay was immunoSEQ multiplex PCR. Among 150,000 to 190,000 clones listed, roughly 82% were seen once. What was sequenced was PBMCs. The receptors were sampled from a woman in her 50s in good health and CMV-seropositive.

The CDR3 bases are TGTGCCAGCAGCTTTCTCGGGGTAGGCTACGAGCAGTACTTC. Amino acids: CASSFLGVGYEQYF. The chain combines TRBV7-8 with TRBJ2-7, with a possible D match to TRBD2 (5 bases). Germline CDR1 SGHVS, CDR2 FQNEAQ. CDR3 length: 14 amino acids. Trimming pared 3 bases from V and 3 bases from J, leaving 12 bases between.

This clone has just one count. Here the CDR3 DNA reads TGCGCCAGCAGCTTGGCCGGGACTGTTAGTCTTTACAATGAGCAGTTCTTC. Translating gives CASSLAGTVSLYNEQFF. The V gene is TRBV5-1, the J gene TRBJ2-1, with D maybe TRBD2 (6 bases). This CDR3 has 17 residues. Germline V gene lookup returns CDR1 SGHRS and CDR2 YFSETQ. The germline V and J ends were trimmed by 0 bases and 4 bases, with 17 bases remaining between them.

The V call is TRBV6-5, the J call TRBJ2-7; 9 bases are a match to TRBD1. Germline CDR1 is MNHEY and CDR2 is SVGAGI. V gave up 0 bases and J gave up 7 bases; unmatched junction bases: 7. The CDR3 spans 15 residues. CDR3 bases: TGTGCCAGCAGTTACTCCGGGACAGGGTCGAGGGAGCAGTACTTC. It encodes CASSYSGTGSREQYF.

J is TRBJ1-1 and V is TRBV13; 7 bases are a match to TRBD1. The CDR3 extends over 17 amino acids. V trimming: 5 bases; J trimming: 3 bases; junction bases outside the gene matches: 15. Looked up from germline, CDR1 is PRHDT and CDR2 is FYEKMQ (reference sequence). This CDR3 is CASSPGTAYVSDTEAFF. The CDR3 coding sequence is TGTGCCAGCAGCCCCGGGACAGCTTACGTGTCGGACACTGAAGCTTTCTTT.

This rearrangement joins TRBV5-6 to TRBJ1-2, with D possibly matching TRBD1 (6 bases). Germline CDR1 SGHDT, CDR2 YYEEEE. This CDR3 has 12 residues. Trimming removed 4 bases at V and 10 bases at J, with 14 bases between. CDR3 sequence (DNA): TGTGCCAGCAGCCGGGACACCGGAATCTACACCTTC. Amino acids: CASSRDTGIYTF.

This chain uses TRBV9 with TRBJ2-5; 11 bases align to TRBD2. In germline, CDR1 is SGDLS, CDR2 YYNGEE. The CDR3 spans 13 residues. V lost 2 bases to trimming and J lost 7 bases; unmatched junction nucleotides: 1. The CDR3 DNA reads TGTGCCAGCAGCGTGCTAGCGGGAGGGACCCAGTACTTC. Translating it yields CASSVLAGGTQYF.

This rearrangement joins TRBV6-1 to TRBJ2-1; unclear D gene. CDR3 length: 10 amino acids. The V end lost 6 bases, the J end lost 7 bases, and 4 bases lay between the germline ends. Per the germline V gene, CDR1 is MNHNS and CDR2 is SASEGT. The CDR3 loop is CASRENEQFF. CDR3 DNA sequence: TGTGCCAGCAGGGAGAATGAGCAGTTCTTC.

The genes are TRBV5-1 and TRBJ2-3; TRBD1 is a possible D gene (5 bases). V dropped 1 base and J dropped 2 bases, with 11 bases sitting between them. The length of the CDR3 is 15 residues. Germline loops: CDR1 SGHRS, CDR2 YFSETQ. The CDR3 coding sequence is TGCGCCAGCAGCTTGTCGCAGGGTAACACAGATACGCAGTATTTT. Translating gives CASSLSQGNTDTQYF.

With respect to this clone: The same CDR3 also results from other DNA sequences found in this sample. The chain employs TRBV7-2 and TRBJ1-5; possibly TRBD1 for D (5 bases). The CDR3 is 13 amino acids. Germline values: CDR1 SGHTA, CDR2 FQGNSA. Trimming took off 2 bases at V and 4 bases at J, with 6 bases between the two ends. Written as DNA, the CDR3 is TGTGCCAGCAGCTTACAGGGAAATCAGCCCCAGCATTTT. Translating gives CASSLQGNQPQHF.

This rearrangement joins TRBV18 to TRBJ1-5; 10 nucleotides line up with TRBD1. The CDR3 extends over 15 amino acids. The J segment lost 6 bases and the V segment lost 4 bases, leaving 6 bases of the junction unmatched. Germline V CDR1 and CDR2: KGHSH, LQKENI. The CDR3 loop reads CASSRQGAVGQPQHF. The CDR3 coding sequence is TGTGCCAGCTCACGACAGGGGGCGGTTGGTCAGCCCCAGCATTTT.

The V call is TRBV2, the J call TRBJ1-5, with 10 positions matching TRBD1. The junction had 3 bases not matched to a gene; V was cut back by 7 bases and J by 0 bases. In germline, CDR1 is SNHLY, CDR2 FYNNEI. CDR3 size: 15 residues. Written as DNA, the CDR3 is TGTGCCAGCAAGGGACAGGGGAGTAGCAATCAGCCCCAGCATTTT. Translated: CASKGQGSSNQPQHF.

The gene calls are TRBV28 and TRBJ1-5, with a tentative D call TRBD1 (5 bases). Trimming stripped 5 bases from V and 6 bases from J, with 14 bases between. The CDR3 has 14 residues. The germline V gene encodes CDR1 MDHEN and CDR2 SYDVKM. The CDR3 sequence is CASSPAGFGQPQHF. CDR3 sequence (DNA): TGTGCCAGCAGTCCCGCAGGGTTCGGTCAGCCCCAGCATTTT. Full variable domain (remainder filled in from reference TRBV28 and TRBJ1-5): DVKVTQSSRYLVKRTGEKVFLECVQDMDHENMFWYRQDPGLGLRLIYFSYDVKMKEKGDIPEGYSVSREKKERFSLILESASTNQTSMYLCASSPAGFGQPQHFGDGTRLSIL.

The rearrangement joins TRBV7-2 to TRBJ2-4; 7 positions agree with TRBD1. J was trimmed by 7 bases and V by 2 bases; bases with no gene match: 8. Germline loops: CDR1 SGHTA, CDR2 FQGNSA. The CDR3 consists of 15 residues. The CDR3 DNA sequence: TGTGCCAGCAGCTTACAACAGGGGCTTCCGAACATTCAGTACTTC. Amino acids: CASSLQQGLPNIQYF.

In this sample, this clone turned up a few times. The chain combines TRBV12-5 with TRBJ2-2; TRBD1 matches at 7 bases. CDR3 size: 15 residues. Trimming took 5 bases from V and 2 from J; bases not matched to a gene: 5. Germline assignment: CDR1 LGHNT and CDR2 FRNRAP. CDR3 DNA sequence: TGTGCTAGTGGTCAACGACAGGGTAACACCGGGGAGCTGTTTTTT. Translated, it gives CASGQRQGNTGELFF.

The chain links TRBV4-3 to TRBJ1-1, with D possibly matching TRBD1 (6 bases). Germline V gives CDR1 LGHNA, CDR2 YSLEER. CDR3 size: 15 residues. V lost 0 bases to trimming and J lost 3 bases, with 11 bases between them. CDR3 nucleotide sequence: TGCGCCAGCAGCCAAGACAGGGGTTCCCACACTGAAGCTTTCTTT. This translates into CASSQDRGSHTEAFF.

The chain couples TRBV13 to TRBJ2-7, with D possibly being TRBD1 (6 bases). V lost 5 bases to trimming and J lost 5 bases, with 16 bases between them. Germline V gene sequence: CDR1 PRHDT, CDR2 FYEKMQ (reference sequence). The CDR3 runs to 14 residues. The CDR3 DNA is TGTGCCAGCAGCCCATACTCGGACAGCCACGAGCAGTACTTC. Its translation: CASSPYSDSHEQYF.

Concerning this clone itself: The junction shows a germline mismatch at one end, possibly a read error. The V and J genes are TRBV7-9 and TRBJ2-2, with 7 bases aligning to TRBD1. The CDR3 length is 15 residues. Per the germline V gene, CDR1 is SEHNR and CDR2 is FQNEAQ (reference sequence). The CDR3 bases are TGTTCCAGCAGCTCCCCGACAGGGTACACCGGGGAGCTGTTTTTT. Its protein product is CSSSSPTGYTGELFF.

The CDR3 sequence is CASSLRQGRSDEQYF. CDR3 nucleotide sequence: TGCGCCAGCAGCTTGAGACAGGGGAGATCGGACGAGCAGTACTTC. The chain recombines TRBV5-1 with TRBJ2-7; 8 nucleotides match TRBD1. J gave up 5 bases and V 1 base, and 8 bases lay outside the gene matches. Germline loops: CDR1 SGHRS, CDR2 YFSETQ. CDR3 length equals 15 residues.

The gene calls are TRBV12-5 and TRBJ1-3; tentative D call: TRBD1 (6 bases). In germline, CDR1 is LGHNT, CDR2 FRNRAP. The ends were cut back, 6 bases at V and 8 bases at J, with 17 bases in the middle. This CDR3 has 14 amino acids. In DNA, the CDR3 is TGTGCTAGTGGACTTACAGGGTCCGGGGACACCATATATTTT. Amino acid sequence: CASGLTGSGDTIYF.

This clone was detected a few times. The chain carries TRBV27 and TRBJ2-7; TRBD1 might be the D (6 bases). V was clipped by 5 bases and J by 3 bases, with 14 bases between them. The germline gives CDR1 MNHEY, CDR2 SMNVEV (reference sequence). The CDR3 totals 14 residues. The CDR3 loop reads CASSPRDTYYEQYF. CDR3 sequence (DNA): TGTGCCAGCAGTCCTCGGGACACCTACTACGAGCAGTACTTC.